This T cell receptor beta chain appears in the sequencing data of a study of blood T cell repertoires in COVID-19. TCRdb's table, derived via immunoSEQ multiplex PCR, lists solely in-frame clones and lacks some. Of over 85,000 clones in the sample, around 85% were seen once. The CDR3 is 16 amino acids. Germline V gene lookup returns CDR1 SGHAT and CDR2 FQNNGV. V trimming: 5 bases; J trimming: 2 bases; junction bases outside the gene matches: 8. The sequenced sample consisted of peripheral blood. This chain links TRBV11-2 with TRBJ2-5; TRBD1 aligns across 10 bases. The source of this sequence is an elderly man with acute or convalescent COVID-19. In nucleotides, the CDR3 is TGTGCCAGCAGCCTCGGACAGGGGGTTAGGCAAGAGACCCAGTACTTC. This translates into CASSLGQGVRQETQYF.